The next 30 T cell receptor beta chains were all read from a single sample in a study of human versus mouse CDR3 diversity and MHC coevolution. The assay was immunoSEQ multiplex PCR, and TCRdb's table has in-frame clones only and misses some. The table lists tens of thousands of clones, 85% to 95% of them singletons. Sequencing was carried out using naive CD4+ T cells from blood. Documented subset: CD45RO-negative CD62L-positive naive CD4 T cells. These receptor sequences come from a person aged 30 to 69 in good health.

Only a few counts were recorded for this clone. The chain combines TRBV6-4 with TRBJ1-1; possibly TRBD1 for D (6 bases). Trimming took off 8 bases at V and 4 bases at J, with 14 bases between the two ends. This CDR3 has 13 residues. Germline CDR1 is MRHNA and CDR2 is SNTAGT. The CDR3 DNA is TGTGCCAGCGTTGACAGGTCGGGCACTGAAGCTTTCTTT. Translated: CASVDRSGTEAFF.

This sequence joins TRBV18 and TRBJ2-5; TRBD1 matches at 7 bases. This CDR3 comprises 13 residues. Germline CDR1 reads KGHSH; CDR2 reads LQKENI. The V and J ends lost 6 bases and 4 bases, in that order; junction bases with no gene match: 5. The CDR3 nucleotides read TGTGCCAGCTCTTCCACAGGGGTAGAGACCCAGTACTTC. It specifies CASSSTGVETQYF.

The genes are TRBV18 and TRBJ1-1; D possibly corresponds to TRBD1 (6 bases). Germline V gives CDR1 KGHSH, CDR2 LQKENI. CDR3 length: 16 amino acids. The V gene lost 4 bases and the J gene lost 0 bases, with 15 bases spanning the gap. The CDR3 sequence is CASSLFTGTMNTEAFF. Here the CDR3 DNA reads TGTGCCAGCTCACTATTTACAGGGACCATGAACACTGAAGCTTTCTTT.

This clone was seen a few times. The rearrangement joins TRBV10-3 to TRBJ2-2; 10 bases align to TRBD1. This CDR3 has 14 residues. Germline trimming cut 6 bases from V and 3 bases from J; bases unmatched to any gene: 1. Germline CDR1 ENHRY, CDR2 SYGVKD. CDR3 in amino acids: CAIRDRGDTGELFF. CDR3 in DNA: TGTGCCATCAGGGACAGGGGGGACACCGGGGAGCTGTTTTTT.

The J gene is TRBJ2-3, the V gene TRBV18; tentatively, D is TRBD2 (6 bases). This CDR3 has 15 amino acids. CDR1 and CDR2 (germline): KGHSH, LQKENI. Trimming took 2 bases from V and 1 from J, leaving 10 bases between them. The CDR3 sequence: CASSPGGRGTDTQYF. As DNA, the CDR3 is TGTGCCAGCTCACCAGGAGGGAGAGGCACAGATACGCAGTATTTT.

This chain uses TRBV9 with TRBJ1-1; D might be TRBD1 (5 bases). The germline CDR1 and CDR2 sequences are SGDLS and YYNGEE. This CDR3 has 16 residues. V was pared by 1 base and J by 0 bases, with 13 bases between. The CDR3 DNA sequence: TGTGCCAGCAGCGTATACCCCCCAGGGATGAACACTGAAGCTTTCTTT. Translating gives CASSVYPPGMNTEAFF.

The chain recombines TRBV21-1 with TRBJ1-5; the DNA was not used to check the table's D call, TRBD1. TRBV21-1 constitutes a pseudogene. The CDR3 contains 22 residues. DNA for the CDR3: TGTGCCAGCAGCAAGTTAGACACCTCAACCAAAATAGGGGCGCCCACTCATCAGCCCCAGCATTTT. Translation: CASSKLDTSTKIGAPTHQPQHF.

The chain couples TRBV2 to TRBJ2-5, with TRBD2 matching 13 bases. The CDR3 is 16 residues long. Germline-derived CDR1 and CDR2 are SNHLY and FYNNEI. V lost 6 bases to trimming and J lost 0 bases; unmatched junction nucleotides: 4. CDR3 loop: CASRGLAGYYQETQYF. CDR3 bases: TGTGCCAGCAGGGGACTAGCGGGGTATTACCAAGAGACCCAGTACTTC.

This clone has just one count. This chain connects TRBV18 to TRBJ1-2; D is ambiguous. V was cut by 3 bases and J by 8 bases, with 16 bases left in between. Germline-derived CDR1 and CDR2 are KGHSH and LQKENI. The CDR3 has 14 residues. For the CDR3, the DNA is TGTGCCAGCTCACCGGAACTGGGTCCGGGGGGCTACACCTTC. Its translation is CASSPELGPGGYTF.

The chain combines TRBV14 with TRBJ1-4, with 7 bases lining up with TRBD1. CDR1 is SGHDN, CDR2 FVKESK, per germline. The CDR3 loop spans 13 amino acids. J gave up 8 bases and V 7 bases, and 7 bases lay outside the gene matches. The CDR3 loop reads CASTRQGSEKLFF. CDR3 DNA sequence: TGTGCCAGCACCCGACAGGGAAGCGAAAAACTGTTTTTT.

The table lists this clone with a count of one. Here the CDR3 DNA reads TGTGCCAGCAGCCCCGGGACTGTCAATGAGCAGTTCTTC. This encodes CASSPGTVNEQFF. The J gene is TRBJ2-1, the V gene TRBV2, with D possibly matching TRBD2 (6 bases). CDR1 SNHLY and CDR2 FYNNEI come from the germline V gene. CDR3 length equals 13 residues. The V gene lost 6 bases and the J gene lost 6 bases, with 12 bases spanning the gap. The variable domain in full, with the rest retrieved from reference TRBV2 and TRBJ2-1, is EPEVTQTPSHQVTQMGQEVILRCVPISNHLYFYWYRQILGQKVEFLVSFYNNEISEKSEIFDDQFSVERPDGSNFTLKIRSTKLEDSAMYFCASSPGTVNEQFFGPGTRLTVL.

This chain links TRBV6-6 with TRBJ2-2, with 11 bases identical to TRBD1. The CDR3 spans 15 residues. Per the germline V gene, CDR1 is MNHNY and CDR2 is SVGAGI (reference sequence). The trim removed 5 bases at V and 7 bases at J, leaving 6 bases unmatched. The CDR3 reads CASSPGQGGHGELFF. The DNA for the CDR3 is TGTGCCAGCAGTCCGGGACAGGGGGGGCACGGGGAGCTGTTTTTT.

The rearrangement joins TRBV5-4 to TRBJ2-3; the D gene is possibly TRBD2 (6 bases). The CDR3 spans 14 residues. The germline CDR1 and CDR2 sequences are SGHNT and YYREEE (reference sequence). Trimming pared 4 bases from V and 6 bases from J, leaving 15 bases between. This CDR3 reads CASSPGVGLDTQYF. CDR3 nucleotide sequence: TGTGCCAGCAGCCCGGGGGTCGGACTTGATACGCAGTATTTT.

V is TRBV27 and J is TRBJ2-7, with TRBD2 identical over 7 bases. CDR1 is MNHEY and CDR2 is SMNVEV in the germline V gene (reference sequence). Trimming took 5 bases from V and 0 from J; bases not matched to a gene: 4. This CDR3 region has 14 residues. The CDR3 nucleotides are TGTGCCAGCAGTGGTCGCGGGAGCTCCTACGAGCAGTACTTC. Translating gives CASSGRGSSYEQYF.

Here the CDR3 DNA reads TGTGCCAGCAGCCGGAGGTTGGGGGAAAAACTGTTTTTT. Translating gives CASSRRLGEKLFF. The rearrangement links TRBV7-9 to TRBJ1-4; D call uncertain. The ends were cut back, 5 bases at V and 8 bases at J, with 12 bases in the middle. Germline loops: CDR1 SEHNR, CDR2 FQNEAQ (reference sequence). The CDR3 runs to 13 residues.

V and J are TRBV2 and TRBJ2-3; D not resolved. The CDR3 consists of 13 residues. The germline V gene encodes CDR1 SNHLY and CDR2 FYNNEI. The V gene lost 7 bases and the J gene lost 1 base, with 9 bases spanning the gap. This CDR3 is CASTKTGTDTQYF. CDR3 in DNA: TGTGCCAGCACCAAGACTGGCACAGATACGCAGTATTTT.

Only one count was recorded for this clone. The chain has TRBV28 and TRBJ1-1; D gene uncertain. This CDR3 is 11 amino acids long. The V end lost 10 bases, the J end lost 5 bases, and 11 bases lay between the germline ends. Germline V gene data show CDR1 as MDHEN and CDR2 as SYDVKM. The CDR3 DNA is TGTGCCACCACACTAACGACTGAAGCTTTCTTT. It translates to CATTLTTEAFF.

This chain joins TRBV5-1 and TRBJ2-5; TRBD2 agrees at 15 bases. Germline V gene sequence: CDR1 SGHRS, CDR2 YFSETQ. V shed 4 bases and J 4 bases; nucleotides not matched to a gene: 5. The CDR3 sequence is 16 residues long. In DNA form, the CDR3 reads TGCGCCAGCAGCAGGACTAGCGGGGGGGTAGGAGAGACCCAGTACTTC. Residues: CASSRTSGGVGETQYF.

V and J are TRBV6-1 and TRBJ2-1; 13 positions agree with TRBD2. The J segment lost 8 bases and the V segment lost 6 bases, leaving 7 bases of the junction unmatched. CDR1 is MNHNS, CDR2 SASEGT, per germline. There are 15 residues in the CDR3. The CDR3 DNA sequence: TGTGCCAGCAGCCCTTACGGGACTAGCGGGGATGAGCAGTTCTTC. It is translated as CASSPYGTSGDEQFF.

V is TRBV5-1 and J is TRBJ2-5; D possibly corresponds to TRBD1 (6 bases). The germline CDR1 and CDR2 sequences are SGHRS and YFSETQ. The CDR3 is 13 residues long. The V end was cut by 6 bases, the J end by 0 bases, with 9 bases between. The CDR3 DNA follows: TGCGCCAGCACCCAGGGGTACCAAGAGACCCAGTACTTC. As protein: CASTQGYQETQYF.

The chain carries TRBV6-6 and TRBJ2-2; no clear D. V dropped 2 bases and J dropped 6 bases, with 7 bases sitting between them. The CDR3 consists of 13 residues. CDR1 MNHNY and CDR2 SVGAGI come from the germline V gene (reference sequence). The CDR3 region is CASSYQKPGELFF. The DNA for the CDR3 is TGTGCCAGCAGTTACCAAAAGCCCGGGGAGCTGTTTTTT.

In its sample, this clone was seen once. The chain links TRBV5-4 to TRBJ2-2, with 10 bases lining up with TRBD1. This CDR3 region has 15 residues. Germline CDR1 SGHNT, CDR2 YYREEE (reference sequence). Germline trimming cut 5 bases from V and 6 bases from J; bases unmatched to any gene: 7. CDR3 sequence: CASRGGQGRPGELFF. The CDR3 DNA sequence: TGTGCCAGCAGGGGGGGACAGGGGCGGCCCGGGGAGCTGTTTTTT.

This chain links TRBV7-3 with TRBJ2-5; 7 bases match TRBD1. The DNA matches TRBJ2-7 better at its end, which makes the J call doubtful. Germline assignment: CDR1 SGHTA and CDR2 FQGTGA. The CDR3 has 14 residues. The CDR3 loop is CASSSGTVSYEQYF. The CDR3 nucleotides read TGTGCCAGCAGTTCCGGGACAGTCTCCTACGAGCAGTACTTC.

This chain joins TRBV20-1 and TRBJ1-1; tentatively, D is TRBD1 (5 bases). V lost 3 bases to trimming and J lost 7 bases, with 9 bases between them. In germline, CDR1 is DFQATT, CDR2 SNEGSKA (reference sequence). This CDR3 has 11 residues. As DNA, the CDR3 is TGCAGTGCTAGTCCAGGGTATGAAGCTTTCTTT. Translating it yields CSASPGYEAFF.

The genes are TRBV10-1 and TRBJ2-1, with 10 nucleotides matching TRBD2. Germline V gene sequence: CDR1 WNHNN, CDR2 SYGVQD (reference sequence). The V and J ends lost 3 bases and 2 bases, in that order; junction bases with no gene match: 10. This CDR3 comprises 18 residues. The CDR3 DNA sequence: TGCGCCAGCAGTGATACAGCGGGAGGGCCAGGGGCCTACAATGAGCAGTTCTTC. As protein: CASSDTAGGPGAYNEQFF.

The chain carries TRBV10-3 and TRBJ1-6, with TRBD1 matching over 10 bases. Per germline, CDR1 ENHRY and CDR2 SYGVKD. V lost 8 bases to trimming and J lost 9 bases; unmatched junction nucleotides: 4. CDR3 length: 13 residues. CDR3 sequence reads: CAIRQGAFSPLHF. As DNA, the CDR3 is TGTGCCATCCGACAGGGGGCTTTTTCACCCCTCCACTTT.

The rearrangement links TRBV5-1 to TRBJ2-1, with 8 bases fitting TRBD2. Germline V CDR1 and CDR2: SGHRS, YFSETQ. V shed 0 bases and J 7 bases; nucleotides not matched to a gene: 6. This CDR3 comprises 15 residues. This CDR3 reads CASSLVGRAQNEQFF. The CDR3 DNA reads as TGCGCCAGCAGCTTGGTCGGGAGGGCCCAGAATGAGCAGTTCTTC.

This clone appeared a single time. This chain uses TRBV11-2 with TRBJ1-2; D unclear. In germline, CDR1 is SGHAT, CDR2 FQNNGV. The CDR3 contains 14 residues. V was pared by 1 base and J by 4 bases, with 10 bases between. CDR3: CASSLGSVLYGYTF. The CDR3 nucleotides are TGTGCCAGCAGCTTAGGCTCAGTCCTCTATGGCTACACCTTC.

CDR3 in DNA: TGTGCCAGTAGTGTCGACCAGGGTGTCGCTGAAGCTTTCTTT. This translates into CASSVDQGVAEAFF. The chain is built from TRBV19 and TRBJ1-1, with D perhaps matching TRBD1 (5 bases). In germline, CDR1 is LNHDA, CDR2 SQIVND (reference sequence). V lost 5 bases, J lost 6 bases, and 16 bases lay in between. The CDR3 runs 14 residues.

The rearrangement links TRBV14 to TRBJ1-2; TRBD1 is a possible D gene (6 bases). Trimming removed 2 bases from V and 5 bases from J, with 12 bases in between. CDR3 length: 14 residues. From germline, CDR1 is SGHDN and CDR2 FVKESK. The CDR3 DNA reads TGTGCCAGCAGCCAAAAGACAGGAAAGTATGGCTACACCTTC. Protein: CASSQKTGKYGYTF.